The 30 T cell receptor beta chains below all came from one sample that was sequenced in a study of PD-1 and CTLA-4 blockade in melanoma. Measured with immunoSEQ multiplex PCR; TCRdb has only the in-frame clones, and not every one. The table includes about 30,000 clones, around nine tenths detected once. Sequencing used CD8+ T cells from peripheral blood, obtained before anti-PD-1 treatment. Every receptor here comes from a human donor with melanoma.

The V and J genes are TRBV30 and TRBJ1-2; possibly TRBD1 for D (6 bases). CDR1 GTSNPN and CDR2 SVGIG come from the germline V gene (reference sequence). V lost 3 bases to trimming and J lost 5 bases, with 10 bases between them. This CDR3 contains 12 residues. CDR3 sequence: CAWRGASYGYTF. The CDR3 coding sequence is TGTGCCTGGAGGGGGGCCTCTTATGGCTACACCTTC.

The chain recombines TRBV6-5 with TRBJ2-7; 7 bases map to TRBD2. CDR1 and CDR2 from the germline V gene are MNHEY and SVGAGI. This CDR3 region has 14 residues. The trim removed 4 bases at V and 0 bases at J, leaving 3 bases unmatched. The CDR3 region has the DNA TGTGCCAGCAGTTGGGGGGGTCCCTCCTACGAGCAGTACTTC. Translation: CASSWGGPSYEQYF.

The rearrangement uses TRBV28 and TRBJ2-2; TRBD1 matches 8 bases. The CDR3 has 17 residues. The trim removed 2 bases at V and 2 bases at J, leaving 7 bases unmatched. The V gene's germline CDR1 is MDHEN and CDR2 SYDVKM. CDR3 in DNA: TGTGCCAGCAGTTTACCGGACAGGGCCACTAACACCGGGGAGCTGTTTTTT. Protein sequence: CASSLPDRATNTGELFF.

The J gene is TRBJ1-1, the V gene TRBV27; D gene uncertain. V lost 0 bases and J lost 4, with 9 bases in between. Germline-derived CDR1 and CDR2 are MNHEY and SMNVEV (reference sequence). This CDR3 comprises 14 residues. The CDR3 DNA reads as TGTGCCAGCAGTTTATCGGCAGAAGGCACTGAAGCTTTCTTT. Amino acids: CASSLSAEGTEAFF.

The sample holds one count of this clone. The chain combines TRBV7-2 with TRBJ2-6, with D perhaps matching TRBD1 or TRBD2 (5 bases each). The CDR3 is 13 amino acids. The germline CDR1 and CDR2 sequences are SGHTA and FQGNSA. Deletions cut 11 bases from V and 2 bases from J, with 10 bases between. The CDR3 region has the DNA TGTGCCCTGAGGGGCACTGGGGCCAACGTCCTGACTTTC. Its protein product is CALRGTGANVLTF.

V and J are TRBV11-1 and TRBJ1-6; D is unclear. Germline CDR1 is SGHAT and CDR2 is FQDESV (reference sequence). The CDR3 is 14 residues long. Trimming stripped 1 base from V and 5 bases from J, with 6 bases between. In DNA form, the CDR3 reads TGTGCCAGCAGCTTAGGGGTGAATAATTCACCCCTCCACTTT. Residues: CASSLGVNNSPLHF.

This chain links TRBV6-5 with TRBJ2-7, with D tentatively TRBD1 or TRBD2 (6 bases each). V dropped 7 bases and J dropped 3 bases, with 13 bases sitting between them. Looked up from germline, CDR1 is MNHEY and CDR2 is SVGAGI. The CDR3 is 13 residues long. The CDR3 here is CASTPRGDYEQYF. The CDR3 DNA is TGTGCCAGCACTCCAAGGGGGGACTACGAGCAGTACTTC.

V usage is TRBV9 and J usage is TRBJ1-1, with 9 bases lining up with TRBD1. Per germline, CDR1 SGDLS and CDR2 YYNGEE. The CDR3 is 12 amino acids. The ends lost 5 bases at V and 11 bases at J; junction bases unmatched: 7. The CDR3 spells CASSGPGQGAFF. CDR3 nucleotide sequence: TGTGCCAGCAGTGGACCGGGACAGGGTGCTTTCTTT.

V and J are TRBV2 and TRBJ1-4; weak D call: TRBD1 (5 bases). The CDR3 spans 13 residues. Germline V gene lookup returns CDR1 SNHLY and CDR2 FYNNEI. Trimming took off 7 bases at V and 4 bases at J, with 10 bases between the two ends. In DNA form, the CDR3 reads TGTGCCAGCACCGACAGCTTTAATGAAAAACTGTTTTTT. Translating it yields CASTDSFNEKLFF.

The chain combines TRBV27 with TRBJ2-3, with 11 positions matching TRBD2. This CDR3 is 18 amino acids long. With V trimmed by 0 bases and J by 4 bases, 9 bases remained unmatched. CDR1 is MNHEY and CDR2 is SMNVEV in the germline V gene (reference sequence). CDR3 coding DNA: TGTGCCAGCAGTTTATCGAGGACTAGCGGGTTCTCCCCAGATACGCAGTATTTT. Encoded protein: CASSLSRTSGFSPDTQYF.

By its share, this clone is medium-sized. The V gene is TRBV7-4, the J gene TRBJ2-7; D remains ambiguous. Germline V lookup: CDR1 SGHVT, CDR2 SQSDAQ. The CDR3 spans 12 residues. Trimming shortened V by 1 base and J by 2 bases, and 3 bases separated the two germline ends. CDR3 residues: CASSLVPYEQYF. CDR3 in DNA: TGTGCCAGCAGCTTAGTTCCCTACGAGCAGTACTTC. Drawing the rest from reference TRBV7-4 and TRBJ2-7, the complete variable domain is GAGVSQSPRYKVAKRGRDVALRCDSISGHVTLYWYRQTLGQGSEVLTYSQSDAQRDKSGRPSGRFSAERPERSVSTLKIQRTEQGDSAVYLCASSLVPYEQYFGPGTRLTVT.

This CDR3 reads CASEGVNTEAFF. In DNA form, the CDR3 reads TGTGCCAGCGAGGGGGTTAACACTGAAGCTTTCTTT. V and J are TRBV13 and TRBJ1-1; D possibly corresponds to TRBD1 (6 bases). This CDR3 is 12 amino acids long. The germline gives CDR1 PRHDT, CDR2 FYEKMQ (reference sequence). Deletions cut 8 bases from V and 2 bases from J, with 9 bases between.

V and J are TRBV10-1 and TRBJ2-7; 11 nucleotides agree with TRBD2. Germline-derived CDR1 and CDR2 are WNHNN and SYGVQD (reference sequence). This CDR3 is built from 16 residues. V lost 0 bases and J lost 6; bases outside the gene matches: 7. The CDR3: CASSESTSGVIGEQYF. CDR3 nucleotides: TGCGCCAGCAGTGAGTCGACTAGCGGGGTAATTGGCGAGCAGTACTTC.

Judged by abundance, this clone is medium-sized. The V and J genes are TRBV27 and TRBJ1-5; the match to TRBD1 covers 7 bases. In germline, CDR1 is MNHEY, CDR2 SMNVEV (reference sequence). The CDR3 contains 16 residues. J was trimmed by 2 bases and V by 5 bases; bases with no gene match: 9. CDR3 residues: CASSQTGPKGNQPQHF. In nucleotides, the CDR3 is TGTGCCAGCAGTCAGACAGGGCCGAAAGGCAATCAGCCCCAGCATTTT.

The rearrangement uses TRBV14 and TRBJ2-2; D is unclear. Trimming stripped 2 bases from V and 4 bases from J, with 8 bases between. The germline V gene has CDR1 SGHDN and CDR2 FVKESK. The CDR3 extends over 14 amino acids. CDR3 region: CASSQSRSTGELFF. CDR3 coding DNA: TGTGCCAGCAGCCAAAGCAGGAGCACCGGGGAGCTGTTTTTT.

The chain recombines TRBV30 with TRBJ1-1; D is uncertain. CDR1 is GTSNPN and CDR2 is SVGIG in the germline V gene (reference sequence). The length of the CDR3 is 13 residues. The germline V and J ends were trimmed by 0 bases and 1 base, with 6 bases remaining between them. CDR3 residues: CAWSVGSNTEAFF. DNA of the CDR3: TGTGCCTGGAGTGTTGGGTCGAACACTGAAGCTTTCTTT.

The chain uses TRBV7-9 and TRBJ2-1, with D perhaps TRBD1 or TRBD2 (6 bases each). Germline-derived CDR1 and CDR2 are SEHNR and FQNEAQ (reference sequence). Trimming removed 5 bases at V and 3 bases at J, with 14 bases between. The length of the CDR3 is 15 residues. CDR3 sequence (DNA): TGTGCCAGCAGCCCACCAGGAGGGGGCTACAATGAGCAGTTCTTC. Its translation: CASSPPGGGYNEQFF.

The chain is built from TRBV6-1 and TRBJ2-1; weak D call: TRBD2 (5 bases). Germline V gene lookup returns CDR1 MNHNS and CDR2 SASEGT. The CDR3 loop spans 13 amino acids. V lost 3 bases to trimming and J lost 2 bases, with 5 bases between them. The CDR3 protein is CASSERAYNEQFF. The CDR3 bases are TGTGCCAGCAGTGAGCGGGCCTACAATGAGCAGTTCTTC.

V usage is TRBV7-9 and J usage is TRBJ1-1; D is undetermined. This CDR3 is built from 11 residues. Per germline, CDR1 SEHNR and CDR2 FQNEAQ (reference sequence). V shed 5 bases and J shed 1 base, with 2 bases lying between them. The CDR3 loop is CASSQNTEAFF. CDR3 DNA: TGTGCCAGCAGCCAGAACACTGAAGCTTTCTTT.

The CDR3 DNA is TGTGCCAGCAGTCAGGGTCCCGGGTGGAACACTGAAGCTTTCTTT. Translated, it gives CASSQGPGWNTEAFF. V gene TRBV27 combines with J gene TRBJ1-1; TRBD1 might be the D (5 bases). The V end was cut by 5 bases, the J end by 1 base, with 14 bases between. From germline, CDR1 is MNHEY and CDR2 SMNVEV (reference sequence). The CDR3 runs 15 residues.

This clone came up once. The chain combines TRBV5-5 with TRBJ2-7, with D hard to call. The germline CDR1 and CDR2 sequences are SGHKS and YYEKEE (reference sequence). V was trimmed by 0 bases and J by 2 bases, leaving 6 bases between them. The CDR3 is 13 residues long. The CDR3 here is CASSLGGTYEQYF. The CDR3 bases are TGTGCCAGCAGCTTGGGCGGAACCTACGAGCAGTACTTC.

The chain has TRBV27 and TRBJ2-3; D possibly corresponds to TRBD2 (6 bases). Germline CDR1 reads MNHEY; CDR2 reads SMNVEV (reference sequence). The CDR3 loop spans 16 amino acids. V was shortened by 5 bases and J by 5 bases, with 20 bases between the two germline ends. CDR3 sequence (DNA): TGTGCCAGCAGTCAGTATCCGGGAGTAACGGGAGATACGCAGTATTTT. Protein sequence: CASSQYPGVTGDTQYF.

V usage is TRBV28 and J usage is TRBJ2-2; 12 bases match TRBD2. There are 17 residues in the CDR3. Unmatched junction bases numbered 11, after V lost 10 bases and J lost 2 bases. Germline CDR1 reads MDHEN; CDR2 reads SYDVKM. The CDR3 DNA reads as TGTGCCACCGAATTCCTAGCGGGAGGGCCCAACACCGGGGAGCTGTTTTTT. Amino acids: CATEFLAGGPNTGELFF. The full variable domain, completed using reference TRBV28 and TRBJ2-2, is DVKVTQSSRYLVKRTGEKVFLECVQDMDHENMFWYRQDPGLGLRLIYFSYDVKMKEKGDIPEGYSVSREKKERFSLILESASTNQTSMYLCATEFLAGGPNTGELFFGEGSRLTVL.

The J gene is TRBJ1-3, the V gene TRBV2, with D unresolved. The germline gives CDR1 SNHLY, CDR2 FYNNEI. V was pared by 2 bases and J by 4 bases, with 15 bases between. The length of the CDR3 is 16 residues. Here the CDR3 reads CASSELEGIPGNTIYF. CDR3 DNA sequence: TGTGCCAGCAGTGAATTAGAGGGAATTCCAGGAAACACCATATATTTT.

The V call is TRBV29-1, the J call TRBJ2-7; tentative D call: TRBD2 (6 bases). This CDR3 has 13 residues. V lost 0 bases to trimming and J lost 3 bases, with 9 bases between them. Germline CDR1 is SQVTM and CDR2 is ANQGSEA. CDR3 sequence reads: CSVEEGGHYEQYF. The CDR3 DNA reads as TGCAGCGTTGAAGAGGGAGGACACTACGAGCAGTACTTC.

In DNA, the CDR3 is TGTGCCAGCAGTTTAAACGGACACATCTACGAGCAGTACTTC. As protein: CASSLNGHIYEQYF. This chain links TRBV27 with TRBJ2-7, with D perhaps TRBD1 (5 bases). The CDR3 has 14 residues. V shed 2 bases and J shed 3 bases, with 11 bases lying between them. Germline values: CDR1 MNHEY, CDR2 SMNVEV (reference sequence).

V and J are TRBV13 and TRBJ2-5; 13 positions agree with TRBD2. CDR3 length equals 16 residues. The junction had 7 bases not matched to a gene; V was cut back by 4 bases and J by 5 bases. From germline, CDR1 is PRHDT and CDR2 FYEKMQ (reference sequence). CDR3 protein: CASSSRGLAGRETQYF. DNA for the CDR3: TGTGCCAGCAGCTCGAGGGGACTAGCGGGAAGGGAGACCCAGTACTTC.

This chain links TRBV11-2 with TRBJ2-1; 8 bases match TRBD2. The trim removed 4 bases at V and 3 bases at J, leaving 5 bases unmatched. The CDR3 has 15 amino acids. Germline V gene lookup returns CDR1 SGHAT and CDR2 FQNNGV. The CDR3: CASSSLAGVYNEQFF. CDR3 DNA sequence: TGTGCCAGCAGCTCCCTAGCGGGTGTCTACAATGAGCAGTTCTTC.

The chain couples TRBV14 to TRBJ2-7; no reliable D call. Germline lookup yields CDR1 SGHDN and CDR2 FVKESK. Trimming took off 0 bases at V and 3 bases at J, with 18 bases between the two ends. The CDR3 loop spans 17 amino acids. As DNA, the CDR3 is TGTGCCAGCAGCCAAGAGGTCCGCCTCGGTGCGGACTACGAGCAGTACTTC. Protein: CASSQEVRLGADYEQYF.

This chain joins TRBV28 and TRBJ1-5, with D possibly being TRBD1 (5 bases). The ends were cut back, 4 bases at V and 3 bases at J, with 13 bases in the middle. The CDR3 contains 15 residues. Germline CDR1 is MDHEN and CDR2 is SYDVKM. CDR3 in DNA: TGTGCCAGCAGTTCAGGGAGTAACGTCAATCAGCCCCAGCATTTT. Its protein product is CASSSGSNVNQPQHF.